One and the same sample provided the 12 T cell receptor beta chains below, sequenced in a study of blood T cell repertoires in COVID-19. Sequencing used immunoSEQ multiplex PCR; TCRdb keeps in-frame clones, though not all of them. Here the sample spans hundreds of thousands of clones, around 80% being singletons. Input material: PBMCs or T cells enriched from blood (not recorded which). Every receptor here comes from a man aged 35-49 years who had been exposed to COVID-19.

CDR3 amino acids: CAWSGDRRNTIYF. The CDR3 bases are TGTGCCTGGAGTGGGGACAGAAGAAACACCATATATTTT. The chain is built from TRBV30 and TRBJ1-3, with 7 bases lining up with TRBD1. The CDR3 is 13 amino acids. CDR1 GTSNPN and CDR2 SVGIG come from the germline V gene (reference sequence). V lost 1 base to trimming and J lost 5 bases; unmatched junction nucleotides: 2.

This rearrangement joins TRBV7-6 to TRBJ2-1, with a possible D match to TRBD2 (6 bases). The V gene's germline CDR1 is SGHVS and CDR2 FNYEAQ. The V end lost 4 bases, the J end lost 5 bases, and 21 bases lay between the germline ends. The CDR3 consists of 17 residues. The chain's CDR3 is CASSSLGGERPHNEQFF. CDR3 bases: TGTGCCAGCAGCTCTTTGGGGGGAGAGAGGCCCCACAATGAGCAGTTCTTC.

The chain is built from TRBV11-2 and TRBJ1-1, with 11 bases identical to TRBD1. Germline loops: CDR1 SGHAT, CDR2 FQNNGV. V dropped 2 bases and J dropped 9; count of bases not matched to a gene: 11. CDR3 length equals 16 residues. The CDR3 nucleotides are TGTGCCAGCAGCTTACCACCGGGACAGGGGGGGGGAAAAGCTTTCTTT. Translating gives CASSLPPGQGGGKAFF.

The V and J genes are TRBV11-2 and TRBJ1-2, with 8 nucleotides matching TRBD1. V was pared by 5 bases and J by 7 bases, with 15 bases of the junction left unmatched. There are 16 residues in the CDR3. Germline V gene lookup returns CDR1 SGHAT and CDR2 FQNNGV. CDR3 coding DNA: TGTGCCAGCAGCCCTAGAGTCGGACAGGGTGCCGGTGGCTACACCTTC. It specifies CASSPRVGQGAGGYTF.

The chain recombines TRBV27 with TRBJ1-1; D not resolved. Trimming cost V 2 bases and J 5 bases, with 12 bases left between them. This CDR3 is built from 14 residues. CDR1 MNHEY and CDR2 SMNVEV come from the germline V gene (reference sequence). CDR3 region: CASSLTAGETEAFF. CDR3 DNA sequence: TGTGCCAGCAGTTTAACGGCCGGAGAGACTGAAGCTTTCTTT.

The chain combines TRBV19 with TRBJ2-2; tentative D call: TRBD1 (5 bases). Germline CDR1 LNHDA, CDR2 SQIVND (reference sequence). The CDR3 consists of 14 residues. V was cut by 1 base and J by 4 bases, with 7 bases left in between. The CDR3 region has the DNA TGTGCCAGTAGTATAGGGGGCTTCACCGGGGAGCTGTTTTTT. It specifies CASSIGGFTGELFF.

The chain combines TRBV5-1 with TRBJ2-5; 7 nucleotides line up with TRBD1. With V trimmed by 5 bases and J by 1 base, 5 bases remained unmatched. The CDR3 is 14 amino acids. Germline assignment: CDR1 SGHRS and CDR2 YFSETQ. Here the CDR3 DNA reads TGCGCCAGCAGAGCAGGGGGTTCCCAAGAGACCCAGTACTTC. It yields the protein CASRAGGSQETQYF.

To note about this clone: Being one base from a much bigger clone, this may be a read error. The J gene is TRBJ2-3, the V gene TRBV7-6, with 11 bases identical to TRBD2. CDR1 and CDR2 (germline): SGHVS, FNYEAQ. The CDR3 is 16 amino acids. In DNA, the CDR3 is TGTACCAGCAGCCCCGGGACTAGCGGAAACACAGATACGCAGTATTTT. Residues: CTSSPGTSGNTDTQYF.

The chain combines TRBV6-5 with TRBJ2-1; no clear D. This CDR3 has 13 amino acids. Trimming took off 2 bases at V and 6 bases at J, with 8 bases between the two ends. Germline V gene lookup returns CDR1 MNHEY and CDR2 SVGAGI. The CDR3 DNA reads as TGTGCCAGCAGTTACCTCCCAGGCAATGAGCAGTTCTTC. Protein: CASSYLPGNEQFF.

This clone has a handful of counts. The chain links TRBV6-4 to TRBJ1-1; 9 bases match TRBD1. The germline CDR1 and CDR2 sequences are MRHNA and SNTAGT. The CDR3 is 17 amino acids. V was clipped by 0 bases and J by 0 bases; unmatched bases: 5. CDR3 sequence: CASSDSNGDRVNTEAFF. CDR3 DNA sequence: TGTGCCAGCAGTGACTCGAATGGGGACAGGGTGAACACTGAAGCTTTCTTT.

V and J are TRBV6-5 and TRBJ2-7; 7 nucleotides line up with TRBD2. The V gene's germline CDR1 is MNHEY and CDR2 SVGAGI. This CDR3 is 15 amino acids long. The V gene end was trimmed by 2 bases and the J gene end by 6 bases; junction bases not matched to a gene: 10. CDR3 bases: TGTGCCAGCAGTTACCGTCTGGCGGGAGACGTCGAGCAGTACTTC. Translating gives CASSYRLAGDVEQYF.

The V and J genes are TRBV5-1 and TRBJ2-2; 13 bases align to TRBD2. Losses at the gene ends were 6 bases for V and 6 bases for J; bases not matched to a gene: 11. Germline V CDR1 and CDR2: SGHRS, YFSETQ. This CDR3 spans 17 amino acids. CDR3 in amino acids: CASIPGTSGKVAGELFF. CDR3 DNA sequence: TGCGCCAGCATACCCGGGACTAGCGGGAAGGTTGCCGGGGAGCTGTTTTTT.